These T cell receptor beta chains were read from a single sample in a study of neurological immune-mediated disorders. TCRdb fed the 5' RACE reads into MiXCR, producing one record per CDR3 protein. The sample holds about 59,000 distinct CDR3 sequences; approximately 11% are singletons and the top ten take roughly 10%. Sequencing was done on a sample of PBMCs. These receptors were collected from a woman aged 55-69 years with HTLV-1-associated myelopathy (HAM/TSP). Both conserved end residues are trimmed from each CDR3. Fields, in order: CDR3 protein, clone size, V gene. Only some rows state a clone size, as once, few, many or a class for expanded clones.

CDR3aa: SVEGLGTVGPSGIGYT
abundance: many
v_gene: TRBV29-1

CDR3aa: ASSERDRGEQF
abundance: many
v_gene: TRBV7-9

CDR3aa: SARTSGRAGGEQF
abundance: many
v_gene: TRBV20-1

CDR3aa: ASSFSRTSEYEQY
abundance: many
v_gene: TRBV7-2

CDR3aa: ASTNPGGTDTQY
abundance: many
v_gene: TRBV5-1

CDR3aa: ASSFMDPSNQPQH
abundance: -
v_gene: TRBV5-1

CDR3aa: ASSLQAYGYT
abundance: many
v_gene: TRBV5-5

CDR3aa: ASSLLQFYGYT
abundance: many
v_gene: TRBV5-5

CDR3aa: ASTGASNQPQH
abundance: many
v_gene: TRBV6-6

CDR3aa: ASSSGGDYRAMNTEAF
abundance: many
v_gene: TRBV7-9

CDR3aa: ASSFLAGVPDTQY
abundance: many
v_gene: TRBV11-2

CDR3aa: ASSGQGGYNEQF
abundance: many
v_gene: TRBV5-5